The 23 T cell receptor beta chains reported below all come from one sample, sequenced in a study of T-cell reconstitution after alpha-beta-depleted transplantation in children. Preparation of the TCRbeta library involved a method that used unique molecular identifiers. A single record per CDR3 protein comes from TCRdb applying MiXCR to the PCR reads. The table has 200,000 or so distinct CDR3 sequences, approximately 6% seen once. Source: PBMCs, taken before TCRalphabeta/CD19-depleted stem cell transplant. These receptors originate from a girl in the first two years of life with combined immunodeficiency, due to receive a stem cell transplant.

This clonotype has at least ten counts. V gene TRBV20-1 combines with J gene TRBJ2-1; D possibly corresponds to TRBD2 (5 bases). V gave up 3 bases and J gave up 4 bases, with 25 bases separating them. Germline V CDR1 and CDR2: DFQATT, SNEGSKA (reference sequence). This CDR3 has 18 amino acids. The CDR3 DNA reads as TGCAGTGCTAGCCCCGCGAGCGGTAGCCCTACCTCTTACAATGAGCAGTTCTTC. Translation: CSASPASGSPTSYNEQFF.

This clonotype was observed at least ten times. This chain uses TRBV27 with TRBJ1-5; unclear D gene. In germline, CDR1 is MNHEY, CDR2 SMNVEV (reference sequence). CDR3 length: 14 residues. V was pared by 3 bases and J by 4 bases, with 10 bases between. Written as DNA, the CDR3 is TGTGCCAGCAGTTTTTCGGACGGGAATCAGCCCCAGCATTTT. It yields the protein CASSFSDGNQPQHF.

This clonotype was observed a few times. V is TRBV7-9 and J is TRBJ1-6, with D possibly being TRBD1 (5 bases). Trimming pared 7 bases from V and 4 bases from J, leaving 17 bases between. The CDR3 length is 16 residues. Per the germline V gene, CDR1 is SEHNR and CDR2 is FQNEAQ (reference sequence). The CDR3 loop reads CASTSMGGAYNSPLHF. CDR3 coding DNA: TGTGCCAGCACCTCAATGGGAGGGGCTTATAATTCACCCCTCCACTTT.

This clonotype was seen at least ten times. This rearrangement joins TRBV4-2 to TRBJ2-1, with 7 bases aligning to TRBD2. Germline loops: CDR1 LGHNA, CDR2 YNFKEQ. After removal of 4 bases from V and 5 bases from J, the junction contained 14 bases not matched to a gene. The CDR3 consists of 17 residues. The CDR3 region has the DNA TGTGCCAGCAGCCCTATACTGCGGCTAGCGGTCGACAATGAGCAGTTCTTC. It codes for CASSPILRLAVDNEQFF.

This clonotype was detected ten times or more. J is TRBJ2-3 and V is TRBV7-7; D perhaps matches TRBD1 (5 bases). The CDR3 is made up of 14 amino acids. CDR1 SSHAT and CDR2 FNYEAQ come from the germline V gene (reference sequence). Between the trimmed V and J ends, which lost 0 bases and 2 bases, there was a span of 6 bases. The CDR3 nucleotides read TGTGCCAGCAGCTTAGCGGGGCTCACAGATACGCAGTATTTT. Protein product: CASSLAGLTDTQYF.

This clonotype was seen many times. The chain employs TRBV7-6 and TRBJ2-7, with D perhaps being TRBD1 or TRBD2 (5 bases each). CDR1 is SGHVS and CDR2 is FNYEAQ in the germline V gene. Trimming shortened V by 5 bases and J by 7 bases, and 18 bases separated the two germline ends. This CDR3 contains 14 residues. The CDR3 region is CASSPLFGADEQYF. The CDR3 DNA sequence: TGTGCCAGCAGCCCGCTTTTCGGGGCGGATGAGCAGTACTTC.

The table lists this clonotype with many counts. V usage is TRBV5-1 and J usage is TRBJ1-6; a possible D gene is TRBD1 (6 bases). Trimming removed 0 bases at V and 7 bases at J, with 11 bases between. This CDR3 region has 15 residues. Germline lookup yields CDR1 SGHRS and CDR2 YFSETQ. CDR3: CASSLGTDLNSPLHF. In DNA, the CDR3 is TGCGCCAGCAGCTTGGGGACAGACCTCAATTCACCCCTCCACTTT.

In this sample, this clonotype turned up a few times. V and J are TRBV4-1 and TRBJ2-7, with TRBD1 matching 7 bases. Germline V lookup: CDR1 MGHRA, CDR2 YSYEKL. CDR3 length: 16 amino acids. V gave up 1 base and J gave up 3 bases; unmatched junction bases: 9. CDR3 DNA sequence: TGCGCCAGCAGCCAAGGACCACAGGGGTCGGGCTACGAGCAGTACTTC. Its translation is CASSQGPQGSGYEQYF.

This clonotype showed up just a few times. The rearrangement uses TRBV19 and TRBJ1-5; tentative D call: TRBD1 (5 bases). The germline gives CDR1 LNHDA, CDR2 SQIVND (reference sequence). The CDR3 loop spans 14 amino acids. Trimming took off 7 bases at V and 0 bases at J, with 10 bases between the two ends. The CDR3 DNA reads TGTGCCAGTAAGGCTGGGGGTAGCAATCAGCCCCAGCATTTT. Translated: CASKAGGSNQPQHF.

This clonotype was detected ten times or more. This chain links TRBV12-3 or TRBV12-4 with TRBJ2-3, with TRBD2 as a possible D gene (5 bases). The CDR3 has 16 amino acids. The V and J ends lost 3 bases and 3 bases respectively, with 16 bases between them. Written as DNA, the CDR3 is TGTGCCAGCAGTTTCTTTCCGGGTGGAGGAACAGATACGCAGTATTTT. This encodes CASSFFPGGGTDTQYF.

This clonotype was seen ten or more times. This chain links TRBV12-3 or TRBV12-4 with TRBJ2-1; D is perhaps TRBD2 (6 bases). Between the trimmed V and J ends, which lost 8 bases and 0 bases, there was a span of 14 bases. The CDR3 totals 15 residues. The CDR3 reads CASSVEGGSYNEQFF. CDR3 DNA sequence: TGTGCCAGCTCGGTGGAGGGAGGCTCCTACAATGAGCAGTTCTTC.

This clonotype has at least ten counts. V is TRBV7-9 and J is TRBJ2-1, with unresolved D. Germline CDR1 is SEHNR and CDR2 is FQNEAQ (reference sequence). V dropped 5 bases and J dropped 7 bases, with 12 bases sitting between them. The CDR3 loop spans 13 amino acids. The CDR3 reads CASSLYLRNEQFF. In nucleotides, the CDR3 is TGTGCCAGCAGCCTATATTTGAGGAATGAGCAGTTCTTC.

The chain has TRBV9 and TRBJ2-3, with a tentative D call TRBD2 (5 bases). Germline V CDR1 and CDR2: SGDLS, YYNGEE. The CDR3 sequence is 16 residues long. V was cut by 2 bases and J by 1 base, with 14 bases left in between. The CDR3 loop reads CASSVGLWGGTDTQYF. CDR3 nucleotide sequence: TGTGCCAGCAGCGTTGGACTCTGGGGTGGCACAGATACGCAGTATTTT.

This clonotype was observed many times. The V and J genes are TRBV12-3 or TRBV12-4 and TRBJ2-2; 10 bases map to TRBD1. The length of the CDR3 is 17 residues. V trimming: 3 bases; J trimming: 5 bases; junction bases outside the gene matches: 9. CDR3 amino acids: CASSFLLGTGDTGELFF. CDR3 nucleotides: TGTGCCAGCAGTTTTCTGCTCGGGACAGGGGATACCGGGGAGCTGTTTTTT.

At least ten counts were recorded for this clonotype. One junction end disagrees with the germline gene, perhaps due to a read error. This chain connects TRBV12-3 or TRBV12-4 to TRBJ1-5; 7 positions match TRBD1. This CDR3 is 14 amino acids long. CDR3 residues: CASSLGQGNQPQHF. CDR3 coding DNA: TGTGCCAGCAGCTTAGGACAGGGCAATCAGCCCCAGCATTTT.

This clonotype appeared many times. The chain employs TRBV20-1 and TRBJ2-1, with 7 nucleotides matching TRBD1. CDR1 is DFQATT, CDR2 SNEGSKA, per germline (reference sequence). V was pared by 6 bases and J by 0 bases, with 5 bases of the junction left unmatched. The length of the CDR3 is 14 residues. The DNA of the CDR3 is TGCAGTGCAAAAAACAGGGGCTCCTACAATGAGCAGTTCTTC. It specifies CSAKNRGSYNEQFF.

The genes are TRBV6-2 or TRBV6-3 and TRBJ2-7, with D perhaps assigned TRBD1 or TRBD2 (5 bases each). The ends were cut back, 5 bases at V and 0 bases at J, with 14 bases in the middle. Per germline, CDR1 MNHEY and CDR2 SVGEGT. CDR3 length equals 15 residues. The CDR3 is CASSQRRDGSYEQYF. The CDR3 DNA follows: TGTGCCAGCAGTCAAAGACGGGACGGCTCCTACGAGCAGTACTTC.

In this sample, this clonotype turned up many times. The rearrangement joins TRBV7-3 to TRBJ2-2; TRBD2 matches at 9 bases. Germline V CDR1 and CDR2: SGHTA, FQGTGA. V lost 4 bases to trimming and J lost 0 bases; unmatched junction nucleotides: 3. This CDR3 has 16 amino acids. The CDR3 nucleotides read TGTGCCAGCAGCTCCCCTAGCGGGGCGAACACCGGGGAGCTGTTTTTT. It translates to CASSSPSGANTGELFF.

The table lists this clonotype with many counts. The CDR3: CASSADRNSGNTIYF. The CDR3 bases are TGTGCCAGCAGCGCAGACAGGAACTCTGGAAACACCATATATTTT. V and J are TRBV5-5 and TRBJ1-3; TRBD1 is a possible D gene (6 bases). The germline CDR1 and CDR2 sequences are SGHKS and YYEKEE (reference sequence). The V end was cut by 4 bases, the J end by 0 bases, with 11 bases between. This CDR3 comprises 15 residues. The variable domain in full, completed from reference TRBV5-5 and TRBJ1-3, reads DAGVTQSPTHLIKTRGQQVTLRCSPISGHKSVSWYQQVLGQGPQFIFQYYEKEERGRGNFPDRFSARQFPNYSSELNVNALLLGDSALYLCASSADRNSGNTIYFGEGSWLTVV.

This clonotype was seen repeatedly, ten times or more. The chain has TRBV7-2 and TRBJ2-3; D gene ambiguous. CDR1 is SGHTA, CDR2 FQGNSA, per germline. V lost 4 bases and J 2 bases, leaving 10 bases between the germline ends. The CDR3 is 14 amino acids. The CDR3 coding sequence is TGTGCCAGCAGCTCGCCCATCCACACAGATACGCAGTATTTT. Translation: CASSSPIHTDTQYF.

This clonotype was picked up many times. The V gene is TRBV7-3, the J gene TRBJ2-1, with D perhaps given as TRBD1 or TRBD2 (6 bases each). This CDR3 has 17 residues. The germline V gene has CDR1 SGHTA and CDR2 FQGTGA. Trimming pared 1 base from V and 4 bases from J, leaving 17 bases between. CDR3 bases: TGTGCCAGCAGCTTAAAGGATTGGGGGGCTCAGTACAATGAGCAGTTCTTC. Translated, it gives CASSLKDWGAQYNEQFF.

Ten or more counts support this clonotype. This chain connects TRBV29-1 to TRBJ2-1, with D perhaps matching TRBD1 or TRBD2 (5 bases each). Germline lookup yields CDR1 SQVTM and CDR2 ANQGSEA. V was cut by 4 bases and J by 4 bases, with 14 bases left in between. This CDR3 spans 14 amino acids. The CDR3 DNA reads TGCAGCGTTGGGGGCGGGTGGGTATACAATGAGCAGTTCTTC. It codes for CSVGGGWVYNEQFF.

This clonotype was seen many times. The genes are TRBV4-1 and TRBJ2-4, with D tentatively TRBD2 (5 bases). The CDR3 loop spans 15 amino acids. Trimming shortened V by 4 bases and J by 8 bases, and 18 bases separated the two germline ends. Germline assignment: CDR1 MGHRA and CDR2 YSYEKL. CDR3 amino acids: CASSLAVVGGDIQYF. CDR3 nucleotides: TGCGCCAGCAGCCTGGCAGTTGTTGGAGGTGACATTCAGTACTTC.